This T cell receptor beta chain was sequenced in a study of blood T cell repertoires in COVID-19. Study details: Collection of acute and convalescent COVID-19 samples took place in the United States, Italy and Spain.

This CDR3 has 14 residues. Germline CDR1 and CDR2: LGHDT and YNNKEL (reference sequence). Trimming shortened V by 1 base and J by 5 bases, and 11 bases separated the two germline ends. Per the original data handling: By means of reference gene primer amplification, nucleated cell counts were estimated. Profiled with immunoSEQ multiplex PCR; TCRdb holds only in-frame clones, not every one. D and trimming were read from the DNA, whereas the V and J calls and clone size are those reported in that table. Of about 310,000 clones in the sample, 90% were seen once. Seattle patients were enrolled during active infection and followed longitudinally.

The clonotype was recovered from a woman in her thirties or forties with COVID-19, enrolled during active disease. The sample consisted of peripheral blood. The chain carries TRBV3-1 (or the pseudogene TRBV3-2) and TRBJ1-2; possible D gene TRBD1, 5 bases. The CDR3 reads CASSQVTDLYGYTF. The CDR3 bases are TGTGCCAGCAGCCAAGTGACAGACTTATATGGCTACACCTTC.